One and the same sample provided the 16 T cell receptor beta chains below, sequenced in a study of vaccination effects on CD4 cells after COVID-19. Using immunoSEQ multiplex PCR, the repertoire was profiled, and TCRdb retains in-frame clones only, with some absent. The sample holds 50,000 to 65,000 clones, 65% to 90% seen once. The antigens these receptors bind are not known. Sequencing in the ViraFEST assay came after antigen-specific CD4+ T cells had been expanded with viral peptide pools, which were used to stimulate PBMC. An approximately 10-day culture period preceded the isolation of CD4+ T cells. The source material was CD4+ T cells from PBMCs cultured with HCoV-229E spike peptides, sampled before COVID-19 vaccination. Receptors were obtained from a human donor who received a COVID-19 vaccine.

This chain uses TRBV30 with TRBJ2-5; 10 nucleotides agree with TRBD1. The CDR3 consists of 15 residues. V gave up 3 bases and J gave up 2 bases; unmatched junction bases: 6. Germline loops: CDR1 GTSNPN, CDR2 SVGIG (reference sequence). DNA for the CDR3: TGTGCCTGGAGAATGGACAGGGGGGCACAAGAGACCCAGTACTTC. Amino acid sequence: CAWRMDRGAQETQYF.

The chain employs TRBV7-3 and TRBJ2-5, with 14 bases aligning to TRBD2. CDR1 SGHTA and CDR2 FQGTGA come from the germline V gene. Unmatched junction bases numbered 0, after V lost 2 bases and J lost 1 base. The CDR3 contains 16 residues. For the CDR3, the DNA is TGTGCCAGCAGCTTAGGGACTAGCGGGGGCCAAGAGACCCAGTACTTC. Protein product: CASSLGTSGGQETQYF.

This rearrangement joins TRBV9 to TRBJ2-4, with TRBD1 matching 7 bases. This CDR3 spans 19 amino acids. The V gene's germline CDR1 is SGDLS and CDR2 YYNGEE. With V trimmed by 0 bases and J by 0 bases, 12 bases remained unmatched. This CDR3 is CASSVDGDSPSLAKNIQYF. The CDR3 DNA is TGTGCCAGCAGCGTAGATGGGGACAGTCCTTCTCTAGCCAAAAACATTCAGTACTTC.

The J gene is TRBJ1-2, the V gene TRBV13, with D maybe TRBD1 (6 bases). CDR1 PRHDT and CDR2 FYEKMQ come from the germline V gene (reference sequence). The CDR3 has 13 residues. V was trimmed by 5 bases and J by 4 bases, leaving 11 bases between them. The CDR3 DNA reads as TGTGCCAGCAGCCGCAGGGGAATCTATGGCTACACCTTC. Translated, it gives CASSRRGIYGYTF.

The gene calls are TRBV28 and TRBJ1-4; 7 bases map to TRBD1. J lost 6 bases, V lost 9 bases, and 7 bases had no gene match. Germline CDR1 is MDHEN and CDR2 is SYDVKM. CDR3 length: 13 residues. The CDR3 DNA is TGTGCCAGTCGGGGGCAGGGGGATGAAAAACTGTTTTTT. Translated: CASRGQGDEKLFF.

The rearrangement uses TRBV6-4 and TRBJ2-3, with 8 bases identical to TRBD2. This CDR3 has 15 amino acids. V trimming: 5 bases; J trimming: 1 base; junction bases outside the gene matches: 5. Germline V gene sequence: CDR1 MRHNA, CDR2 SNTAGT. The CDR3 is CASSPSGFGTDTQYF. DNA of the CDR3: TGTGCCAGCAGTCCTAGCGGGTTCGGCACAGATACGCAGTATTTT.

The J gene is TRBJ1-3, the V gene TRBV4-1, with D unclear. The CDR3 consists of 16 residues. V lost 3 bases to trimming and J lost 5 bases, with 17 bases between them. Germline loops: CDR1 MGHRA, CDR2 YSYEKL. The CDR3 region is CASSQSRDFDRNTIYF. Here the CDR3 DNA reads TGCGCCAGCAGCCAGAGTAGGGATTTCGATCGAAACACCATATATTTT.

CDR3 coding DNA: TGTGCCAGCAGCTTGGAGGGTGGGAGAGAGCCCCAGCATTTT. Protein: CASSLEGGREPQHF. V is TRBV5-4 and J is TRBJ1-5; D gene uncertain. CDR3 length: 14 amino acids. Germline CDR1 reads SGHNT; CDR2 reads YYREEE (reference sequence). Trimming left V 0 bases short and J 8 bases short, with 12 bases between.

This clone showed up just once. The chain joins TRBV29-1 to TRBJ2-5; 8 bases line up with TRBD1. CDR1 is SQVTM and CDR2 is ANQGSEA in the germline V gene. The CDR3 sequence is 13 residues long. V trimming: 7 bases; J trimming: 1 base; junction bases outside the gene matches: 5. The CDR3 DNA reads TGCAGCGCGGACAGGGCCGCCCAAGAGACCCAGTACTTC. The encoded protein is CSADRAAQETQYF.

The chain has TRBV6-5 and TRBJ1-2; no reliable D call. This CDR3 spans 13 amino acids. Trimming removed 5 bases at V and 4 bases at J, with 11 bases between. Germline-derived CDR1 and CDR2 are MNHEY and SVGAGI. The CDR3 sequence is CASSIQRSYGYTF. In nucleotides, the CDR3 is TGTGCCAGCAGTATCCAACGTAGCTATGGCTACACCTTC.

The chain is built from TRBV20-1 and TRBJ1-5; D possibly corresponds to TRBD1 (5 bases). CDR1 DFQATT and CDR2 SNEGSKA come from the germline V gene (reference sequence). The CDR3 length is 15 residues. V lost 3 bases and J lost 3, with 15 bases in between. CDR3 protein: CSASPPGRPNQPQHF. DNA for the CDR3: TGCAGTGCTAGTCCACCGGGACGCCCCAATCAGCCCCAGCATTTT.

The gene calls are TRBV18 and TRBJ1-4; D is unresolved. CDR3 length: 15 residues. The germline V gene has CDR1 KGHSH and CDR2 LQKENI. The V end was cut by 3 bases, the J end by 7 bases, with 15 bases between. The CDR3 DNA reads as TGTGCCAGCTCACCCCTGGGTCCCCCGGGTGAAAAACTGTTTTTT. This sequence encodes CASSPLGPPGEKLFF.

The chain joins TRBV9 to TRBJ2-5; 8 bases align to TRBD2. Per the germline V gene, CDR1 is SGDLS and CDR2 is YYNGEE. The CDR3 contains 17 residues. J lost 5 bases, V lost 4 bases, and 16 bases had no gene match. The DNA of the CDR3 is TGTGCCAGCAGCCCAAGGGGTAGCGGGGTGGGAGGTGAGACCCAGTACTTC. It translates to CASSPRGSGVGGETQYF. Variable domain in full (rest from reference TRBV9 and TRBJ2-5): DSGVTQTPKHLITATGQRVTLRCSPRSGDLSVYWYQQSLDQGLQFLIQYYNGEERAKGNILERFSAQQFPDLHSELNLSSLELGDSALYFCASSPRGSGVGGETQYFGPGTRLLVL.

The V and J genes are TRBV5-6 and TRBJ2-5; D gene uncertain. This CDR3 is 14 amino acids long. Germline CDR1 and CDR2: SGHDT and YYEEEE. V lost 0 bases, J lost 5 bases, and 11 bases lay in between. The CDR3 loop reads CASSLDRREETQYF. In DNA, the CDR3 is TGTGCCAGCAGCTTGGATCGCAGAGAGGAGACCCAGTACTTC. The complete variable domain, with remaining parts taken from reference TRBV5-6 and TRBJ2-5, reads DAGVTQSPTHLIKTRGQQVTLRCSPKSGHDTVSWYQQALGQGPQFIFQYYEEEERQRGNFPDRFSGHQFPNYSSELNVNALLLGDSALYLCASSLDRREETQYFGPGTRLLVL.

The CDR3 loop reads CASSPVEGMNTEAFF. The CDR3 DNA sequence: TGTGCCAGCAGCCCTGTGGAGGGCATGAACACTGAAGCTTTCTTT. The chain couples TRBV5-6 to TRBJ1-1; D is unclear. Germline V gene data show CDR1 as SGHDT and CDR2 as YYEEEE. The CDR3 has 15 residues. V was shortened by 4 bases and J by 0 bases, with 13 bases between the two germline ends.

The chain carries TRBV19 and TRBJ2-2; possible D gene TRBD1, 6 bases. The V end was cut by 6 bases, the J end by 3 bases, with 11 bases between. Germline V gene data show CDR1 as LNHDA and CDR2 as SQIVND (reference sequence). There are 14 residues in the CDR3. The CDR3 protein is CASRVDSDTGELFF. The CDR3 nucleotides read TGTGCCAGTAGAGTGGACAGTGACACCGGGGAGCTGTTTTTT.